The 2 T cell receptor beta chains below all came from one sample that was sequenced in a study of vaccination and CD4 T cells after COVID-19. Antigens of these TCRs are unknown. Sequenced with the Oncomine TCR Beta short-read assay was DNA taken from cultured CD4+ T cells. One entry per CDR3 protein, called by TCRdb with MiXCR from the PCR reads. The sample lists approximately 12,000 distinct CDR3 sequences, approximately 45% occurring once. Treatment: roughly 11-day PBMC culture with coronavirus spike peptide pools or control peptides (ViraFEST assay). The sequencing sample was made of CD4+ T cells from blood, cultured in vitro. Every receptor here comes from a human donor who had recovered from COVID-19.

V is TRBV5-1 and J is TRBJ2-5; TRBD1 matches 7 bases. The CDR3 runs 13 residues. V shed 5 bases, J shed 5 bases, and the junction held 6 bases outside the gene matches. The V gene's germline CDR1 is SGHRS and CDR2 YFSETQ. The CDR3 region has the DNA TGCGCCAGCAGTTATACAGGGGTGGAGACCCAGTACTTC. Encoded protein: CASSYTGVETQYF.

This sequence joins TRBV18 and TRBJ1-5; TRBD1 is a possible D gene (6 bases). V lost 4 bases, J lost 3 bases, and 7 bases lay in between. The CDR3 covers 13 residues. The germline gives CDR1 KGHSH, CDR2 LQKENI. As DNA, the CDR3 is TGTGCCAGCTCACGACAGGACAATCAGCCCCAGCATTTT. This translates into CASSRQDNQPQHF.